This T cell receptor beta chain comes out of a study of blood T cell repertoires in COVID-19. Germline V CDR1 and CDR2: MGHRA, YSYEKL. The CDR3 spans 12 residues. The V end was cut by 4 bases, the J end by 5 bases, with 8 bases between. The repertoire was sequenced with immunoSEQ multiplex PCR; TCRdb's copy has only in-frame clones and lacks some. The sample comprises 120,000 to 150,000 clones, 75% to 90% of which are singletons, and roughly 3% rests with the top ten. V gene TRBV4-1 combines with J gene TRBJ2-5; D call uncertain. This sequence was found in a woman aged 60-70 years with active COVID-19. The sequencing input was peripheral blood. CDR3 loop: CASSPVGETQYF. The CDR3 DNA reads TGCGCCAGCAGCCCAGTCGGGGAGACCCAGTACTTC.